This T cell receptor beta chain emerged from a study of cytomegalovirus exposure and HLA in healthy donors. Study-wide points: A later analysis reportedly identified an Asian-associated ancestry cluster as carrying fewer N-insertions than the 666-donor mean.

CDR3 length: 17 residues. With 2 bases clipped from V and 3 bases from J, the junction kept 13 bases outside the gene matches. Germline V lookup: CDR1 MDHEN, CDR2 SYDVKM. Points on this clone: Its antigen is as yet unknown.

PCR used 60 Vbeta primers and 13 Jbeta primers. Here immunoSEQ multiplex PCR was the method, and the copy in TCRdb shows in-frame clones only, minus some. This table lists about 91,000 clones. The sequence came from a woman aged 25 to 39 in good health and CMV-seronegative. The chain links TRBV28 to TRBJ2-7; 7 nucleotides line up with TRBD2. Sequenced sample: PBMCs. The CDR3 loop reads CASSLPPRGREIYEQYF. DNA of the CDR3: TGTGCCAGCAGTTTACCCCCCCGAGGGCGGGAGATCTACGAGCAGTACTTC. Drawing the rest from reference TRBV28 and TRBJ2-7, the complete variable domain is DVKVTQSSRYLVKRTGEKVFLECVQDMDHENMFWYRQDPGLGLRLIYFSYDVKMKEKGDIPEGYSVSREKKERFSLILESASTNQTSMYLCASSLPPRGREIYEQYFGPGTRLTVT.